These T cell receptor beta chains were read from a single sample in a study of regulatory T cells in long-lasting Graves disease. Via MiXCR, TCRdb re-called the multiplex PCR reads, giving one row per CDR3 protein. The top ten clones hold 20% to 30% of a sample with 450,000 to 650,000 distinct CDR3 sequences, around 15% of them seen once. The same data also went into a second study, on T cells in Graves' hyperthyroidism and ophthalmopathy.

Sequenced here: peripheral blood mononuclear cells (PBMCs), sampled at new diagnosis, from a patient treated with antithyroid drugs. The receptors stem from a woman aged 35-65 years with Graves disease. Both conserved end residues are part of each CDR3. A D gene is named only where the DNA matches it firmly. Clone size is shown for a subset of rows, as once, few, many or a class of expanded clone.

d_call	v_call	clone_size	j_call	cdr3_nt	cdr3_aa
NA	TRBV15	NA	TRBJ1-5	TGTGCCACATATGGTGAAAGGGGGCCCCAGCATTTT	CATYGERGPQHF
NA	TRBV10-3	many	TRBJ1-1	TGTGCCATCAGCCCCGGGGGGGAAACTGAAGCTTTCTTT	CAISPGGETEAFF
TRBD2	TRBV2	NA	TRBJ2-7	TGTGCCAGCGCTGCTAGCGGACCATTACCCCCCTCTCGGGAGCAGTACTTC	CASAASGPLPPSREQYF
TRBD1	TRBV5-1	many	TRBJ1-2	TGCGCCAGCAGCTTGGCGCAGGGGGGCCTTTCGGGTTATGGCTACACCTTC	CASSLAQGGLSGYGYTF
TRBD2	TRBV18	few	TRBJ2-3	TGTGCCAGCTCGGACTTCGGGGCTAGCGGTTCACCAGATACGCAGTATTTT	CASSDFGASGSPDTQYF
NA	TRBV20-1	NA	TRBJ2-3	TGCAGTGCTAGTAGAGGGGGAGATACGCAGTATTTT	CSASRGGDTQYF
NA	TRBV6-1	many	TRBJ2-7	TGTGCCAGCAGTGAGGAGGGACACATCTACGAGCAGTACTTC	CASSEEGHIYEQYF
NA	TRBV20-1	few	TRBJ2-1	TGCAGTGCTAGAGATACAGGACCCTCCTACAATGAGCAGTTCTTC	CSARDTGPSYNEQFF
TRBD1	TRBV30	NA	TRBJ1-1	TGTGCCTGGGGGACAGGTCAAAGAGCTTTCTTT	CAWGTGQRAFF
TRBD2	TRBV19	NA	TRBJ2-3	TGTGCCAGTAGTATAGATCTAGCGGGCGGAGAAGATACGCAGTATTTT	CASSIDLAGGEDTQYF
NA	TRBV11-2	many	TRBJ2-2	TGTGCCAGCAGCTTAGATTCAGGAGGCCAGCTTTGGGGCGGGGAGCTGTTTTTT	CASSLDSGGQLWGGELFF
TRBD1	TRBV2	NA	TRBJ1-5	TGTGCCAGCAGTTTTGGGGACAGGCAACAGCCCCAGCATTTT	CASSFGDRQQPQHF
TRBD1	TRBV6-2/TRBV6-3	many	TRBJ2-1	TGTGCCACCACGGACAGGGGGATAGGCAATGAGCAGTTCTTC	CATTDRGIGNEQFF
NA	TRBV27	many	TRBJ2-5	TGTGCCAGCAGTTGGGGGATCCAAGAGACCCAGTACTTC	CASSWGIQETQYF
NA	TRBV2	many	TRBJ1-2	TGTGCCAGCAGTGCACTCGTTGAGGGATATGGCTACACCTTC	CASSALVEGYGYTF
TRBD2	TRBV19	many	TRBJ2-1	TGTGCCAGTAGTACCCCTAGCGGGGAGCAGTTCTTC	CASSTPSGEQFF
NA	TRBV25-1	NA	TRBJ1-2	TGTGCCAGCAGTACCCGGACAGCGGATCTCCTCTATGGCTACACCTTC	CASSTRTADLLYGYTF
TRBD2	TRBV14	NA	TRBJ2-7	TGTGCCAGCAGCCAAGGCTTTTGGGGAGGGAATGAGCAGTACTTC	CASSQGFWGGNEQYF
NA	TRBV7-9	few	TRBJ2-3	TGTGCCAGCAGCGAGACGACAGGACCCCTCTTCACAGATACGCAGTATTTT	CASSETTGPLFTDTQYF
NA	TRBV19	NA	TRBJ1-4	TGTGCCAGTAGTACTCACCACAGGGAAAGAGATGAAAAACTGTTTTTT	CASSTHHRERDEKLFF
TRBD1	TRBV10-3	NA	TRBJ2-5	TGTGCCATCTCGGGGACAGGTTCTGTTCAGACCCAGTACTTC	CAISGTGSVQTQYF
NA	TRBV3-1	NA	TRBJ2-5	TGTGCCAGCAGCCGGGTCCTCTCGGCCACAGAGACCCAGTACTTC	CASSRVLSATETQYF
NA	TRBV10-3	many	TRBJ1-6	TGTGCCATCAGTGAAGAGGACTACTCACCCCTCCACTTT	CAISEEDYSPLHF
NA	TRBV7-2	NA	TRBJ1-6	TGTGCCAGCAGCTTAGGCAGCTTCATGGATTCACCCCTCCACTTT	CASSLGSFMDSPLHF
NA	TRBV6-2/TRBV6-3	many	TRBJ1-6	TGTGCCAGCAGTGAAAGCCTGAGCTATAATTCACCCCTCCACTTT	CASSESLSYNSPLHF
NA	TRBV5-1	NA	TRBJ1-4	TGCGCCAGCAGCGAGACGGGACGGGATAATGAAAAACTGTTTTTT	CASSETGRDNEKLFF
NA	TRBV12-3/TRBV12-4	many	TRBJ2-3	TGTGCCAGCAGACCCGACTCCCGTGCCGGAGATACGCAGTATTTT	CASRPDSRAGDTQYF
TRBD2	TRBV2	many	TRBJ2-5	TGTGCCAGTAGAGCGGGGACCTTTCAAGAGACCCAGTACTTC	CASRAGTFQETQYF
NA	TRBV28	few	TRBJ2-5	TGTGCCAGCAGTTTAGTCTTCGGAGGCGCGGACTTC	CASSLVFGGADF
NA	TRBV16	many	TRBJ1-1	TGTGCCAGCAGCTTATCGACTGTGGCTGAAGCTTTCTTT	CASSLSTVAEAFF
NA	TRBV3-1	many	TRBJ1-1	TGTGCCAGCAGCTCAGGGCCAGGAGCTTTCTTT	CASSSGPGAFF
NA	TRBV11-2	many	TRBJ2-7	TGTGCCAGCAGCACCCTGGACGGGTTCCACGAGCAGTACTTC	CASSTLDGFHEQYF
NA	TRBV6-5	few	TRBJ2-6	TGTGCCAGCAGTTACGTGTCGGCCAGGAGGTCGGGGTATTCTGGGGCCAACGTCCTGACTTTC	CASSYVSARRSGYSGANVLTF
NA	TRBV19	NA	TRBJ1-6	TGTGCCAGTAGCCCGACAGTCCCCAAAAATGGTTCACCCCTCCACTTT	CASSPTVPKNGSPLHF
TRBD1	TRBV4-1	few	TRBJ1-6	TGCGCCAGCAGCCAAAGACAGGGGGCAGGGGCGGATTCACCCCTCCACTTT	CASSQRQGAGADSPLHF
TRBD2	TRBV20-1	many	TRBJ2-1	TGCAGTGCTAGAGTAGCGGGGGATTTCTACAATGAGCAGTTCTTC	CSARVAGDFYNEQFF
TRBD2	TRBV3-1	many	TRBJ2-3	TGTGCCAGCAGCCAAGTCAGCGGGGGGTGGGATACGCAGTATTTT	CASSQVSGGWDTQYF
TRBD2	TRBV5-1	NA	TRBJ2-1	TGCGCCAGCAGCCCCAGACTAGCGGGGGACGCTGAGCAGTTCTTC	CASSPRLAGDAEQFF
NA	TRBV9	NA	TRBJ1-2	TGTGCCAGCAGCTCAAGTAGCCCCGGGGGCGGCAGCTATGGCTACACCTTC	CASSSSSPGGGSYGYTF